The sequence of this T cell receptor beta chain was determined in a study of T cells in localized non-small cell lung cancer (dated by TCRdb to 2019 to 2021). A note on the overall study: T cell repertoires of 236 early-stage NSCLC patients were analyzed, with tumors being compared against uninvolved tumor-adjacent lungs. The cohort consisted of under 300 treatment-naive NSCLC patients whose localized lung tumors had been resected. Of the NSCLC patients, about 130 were male and about 97 were female, and the mean age was about 69 years.

Trimmed from V: 0 bases; trimmed from J: 3 bases; junction bases lacking a gene match: 3. Reading from cysteine to phenylalanine, the CDR3 counts 15 amino acids. CDR3 DNA only is kept here, 45 bases in frame from base 1. CDR1 and CDR2 (SEHNR, FQNEAQ) derive from the germline V gene (reference sequence). Summary of the overall study and its limitations: Because multi-region tumor sequencing was not done, intratumor heterogeneity could not be ruled out. Longer overall survival was associated with higher T cell density in blood, whereas shorter survival was associated with higher clonality in adjacent lung. Uninvolved tumor-adjacent lung showed the highest T cell clonality, higher than tumor, which suggests more focused antigenic responses in the uninvolved tumor-adjacent lung. A median of approximately 50 of the top 100 tumor clones turned up in the paired uninvolved adjacent lung, and 28 of those clones also ranked among the top 100 of that same adjacent lung. Because the study design was exploratory, TCR variables were selected using unadjusted p-values without false-discovery rate correction.

Of note for this clone: Its antigen target is currently unknown. The record has no base qualities; no much larger clone is one base away.

TCR beta CDR3 regions were sequenced from DNA using the immunoSEQ Assay. In the original analysis: To compute T cell density, TCR beta template counts were normalized to usable DNA, which was estimated by amplifying housekeeping genes. The preseqR package was used to estimate richness by extrapolating to 400,000 templates for PBMC samples and to 120,000 templates for tissue samples. Clonality was defined by subtracting Pielou's evenness from one. Tissue-enriched TCRs were identified by differential abundance testing using productive amino-acid clonotypes, minimum total count 5 and alpha 0.1. The Jaccard Index and the Morisita Overlap Index were used to measure how much the repertoires overlapped between compartments. GLIPH grouped TCR beta CDR3s together with public tetramer-defined viral CDR3s, and a viral motif had to include at least three viral sequences and show V-gene enrichment. This immuneACCESS table, as held by TCRdb, lists in-frame sequences with V and J called but not all clones. Of the missing ones, under half trace to an unresolved V gene in checked studies; the others have no known cause. Clonal size and the V and J genes are those of that table, whereas D and trimming came from the DNA. The sample table contains around 80,000 clones; only one count was recorded for around three quarters of them. 15% to 20% of the sample is taken by the ten largest.

At diagnosis, peripheral blood, uninvolved tumor-adjacent lung and tumor were collected and stored as a combination of fresh-frozen and FFPE material. For TCR repertoire profiling, blood samples were analyzed in the form of peripheral blood mononuclear cells. The sample here was PBMCs, taken before any cancer treatment. The source of this sequence is a man aged 35 to 69 with stage II squamous cell lung carcinoma. The chain is made from TRBV7-9 and TRBJ2-7; the junction holds 9 bases that match TRBD2. The CDR3 reads CASSLASGGFYEQYF. The nucleotide sequence reads as follows: TGTGCCAGCAGCTTAGCCAGCGGGGGGTTCTACGAGCAGTACTTC. The variable domain in full, with residues beyond the CDR3 obtained from the reference TRBV7-9 and TRBJ2-7 genes, is DTGVSQNPRHKITKRGQNVTFRCDPISEHNRLYWYRQTLGQGPEFLTYFQNEAQLEKSRLLSDRFSAERPKGSFSTLEIQRTEQGDSAMYLCASSLASGGFYEQYFGPGTRLTVT.